These T cell receptor beta chains were read from a single sample in a study of shared clonotypes between healthy human individuals. Repertoires were generated with immunoSEQ multiplex PCR, while TCRdb's copy carries only in-frame clones and drops some. This repertoire shows roughly 1 million clones, more than 65% found once; its top ten account for roughly 1.5%. The sequencing input was memory CD4+ T cells sorted from blood. The origin of the receptors is a man aged 18 to 30 in good health. CDR3s include the opening cysteine and the closing phenylalanine or tryptophan. The D gene is left open where the match is weak.

>TRBV6-1|17|NA|TRBJ2-5
TGTGCCAGCAGTGAAGCGCAATATACGGAGTACCAAGAGACCCAGTACTTC
CASSEAQYTEYQETQYF
>TRBV28|14|TRBD2|TRBJ2-3
TGTGCCAGCATCACTAGCGGGGTTGGGGATACGCAGTATTTT
CASITSGVGDTQYF
>TRBV5-1|13|NA|TRBJ2-5
TGCGCCAGCAGCTTGCAAGGGCAAGAGACCCAGTACTTC
CASSLQGQETQYF
>TRBV10-3|17|NA|TRBJ1-6
TGTGCCATCAGTGAGTCGCAGACGGTTGTGGATAATTCACCCCTCCACTTT
CAISESQTVVDNSPLHF
>TRBV7-9|15|TRBD1|TRBJ2-7
TGTGCCAGCAGCTCTCCCGACAGGGGACGCTACGAGCAGTACTTC
CASSSPDRGRYEQYF
>TRBV4-1|16|NA|TRBJ2-2
TGCGCCAGCAGCGGCCGAGACACAACGAACACCGGGGAGCTGTTTTTT
CASSGRDTTNTGELFF
>TRBV28|15|TRBD1|TRBJ1-3
TGTGCCAGCAGTCTCCGACAGGGACTCGGAAACACCATATATTTT
CASSLRQGLGNTIYF
>TRBV5-1|18|NA|TRBJ2-2
TGCGCCAGCAGCCGAAAACTTGACCCCGGGACCAACACCGGGGAGCTGTTTTTT
CASSRKLDPGTNTGELFF
>TRBV6-5|15|NA|TRBJ1-1
TGTGCCAGCAGTTACCTTGGACGGAAGAACACTGAAGCTTTCTTT
CASSYLGRKNTEAFF
>TRBV2|12|NA|TRBJ2-2
TGTGCCAGCACTTGGGCCACCGGGGAGCTGTTTTTT
CASTWATGELFF